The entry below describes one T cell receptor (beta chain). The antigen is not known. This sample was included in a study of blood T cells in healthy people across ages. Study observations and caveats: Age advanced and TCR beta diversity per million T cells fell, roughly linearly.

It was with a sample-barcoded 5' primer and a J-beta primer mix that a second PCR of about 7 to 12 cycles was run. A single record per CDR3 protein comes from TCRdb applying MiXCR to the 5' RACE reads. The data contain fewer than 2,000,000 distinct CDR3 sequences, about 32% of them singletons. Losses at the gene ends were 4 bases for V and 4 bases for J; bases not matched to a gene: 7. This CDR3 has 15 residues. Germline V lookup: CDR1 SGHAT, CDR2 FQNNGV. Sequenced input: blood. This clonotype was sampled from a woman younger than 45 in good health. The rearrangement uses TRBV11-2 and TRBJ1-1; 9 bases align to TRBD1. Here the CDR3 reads CASSSLQGATTEAFF. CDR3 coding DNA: TGTGCCAGCAGCTCACTACAGGGGGCGACCACTGAAGCTTTCTTT.